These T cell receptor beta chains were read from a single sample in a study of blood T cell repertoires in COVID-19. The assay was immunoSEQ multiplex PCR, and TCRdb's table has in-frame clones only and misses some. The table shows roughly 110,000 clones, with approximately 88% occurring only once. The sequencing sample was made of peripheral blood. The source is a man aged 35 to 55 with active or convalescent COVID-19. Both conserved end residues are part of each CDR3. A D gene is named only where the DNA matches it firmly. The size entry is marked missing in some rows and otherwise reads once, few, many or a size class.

CDR3: CASSYDRQLLTMNTEAFF
J: TRBJ1-1
size: -
V: TRBV6-2/TRBV6-3
D: -

CDR3: CASSYSPKYNEQFF
J: TRBJ2-1
size: -
V: TRBV6-5
D: -

CDR3: CASSQGQVDTQYF
J: TRBJ2-3
size: -
V: TRBV4-1
D: -

CDR3: CASSGWTNGGYTF
J: TRBJ1-2
size: once
V: TRBV25-1
D: -

CDR3: CASSLSGTSVDVLTF
J: TRBJ2-6
size: few
V: TRBV5-1
D: TRBD2

CDR3: CASSYPADPSQYF
J: TRBJ2-7
size: -
V: TRBV6-2/TRBV6-3
D: -

CDR3: CASSLTYRGDTQYF
J: TRBJ2-3
size: -
V: TRBV13
D: -

CDR3: CASSIREQETQYF
J: TRBJ2-5
size: -
V: TRBV12-3/TRBV12-4
D: -

CDR3: CSVEAQGGYGYTF
J: TRBJ1-2
size: -
V: TRBV29-1
D: -

CDR3: CASRYVVAVYEQFF
J: TRBJ2-1
size: -
V: TRBV5-8
D: -

CDR3: CASSLTLADYNEQFF
J: TRBJ2-1
size: -
V: TRBV5-5
D: TRBD2

CDR3: CASSRALAEVAKNIQYF
J: TRBJ2-4
size: -
V: TRBV7-2
D: -

CDR3: CASRRTSGTDTQYF
J: TRBJ2-3
size: -
V: TRBV5-6
D: TRBD2

CDR3: CASSVQGPGELFF
J: TRBJ2-2
size: -
V: TRBV11-2
D: TRBD1

CDR3: CASSPKGITGEQFF
J: TRBJ2-1
size: -
V: TRBV10-2
D: -

CDR3: CASIPGGGDYGYTF
J: TRBJ1-2
size: -
V: TRBV28
D: -

CDR3: CASSFNRAGANVLTF
J: TRBJ2-6
size: -
V: TRBV5-1
D: -

CDR3: CASSLDWETQYF
J: TRBJ2-5
size: -
V: TRBV11-1
D: -

CDR3: CASSKLAGGPFDEQFF
J: TRBJ2-1
size: -
V: TRBV5-1
D: TRBD2

CDR3: CASSLESSGYYEQYF
J: TRBJ2-7
size: -
V: TRBV5-1
D: TRBD2

CDR3: CASSEAGTASYEQYF
J: TRBJ2-7
size: once
V: TRBV6-1
D: TRBD1

CDR3: CASSHPPGGVYEQYF
J: TRBJ2-7
size: -
V: TRBV4-3
D: -

CDR3: CASSLWRIGSKTYNEQFF
J: TRBJ2-1
size: -
V: TRBV28
D: -

CDR3: CAGTLGGRYEQYF
J: TRBJ2-7
size: once
V: TRBV30
D: -

CDR3: CASSIPRHLSYEQYF
J: TRBJ2-7
size: -
V: TRBV28
D: -

CDR3: CASRGSTATYTF
J: TRBJ1-2
size: -
V: TRBV28
D: -

CDR3: CASSPRRNEKLFF
J: TRBJ1-4
size: -
V: TRBV18
D: -

CDR3: CASSSQGNTIYF
J: TRBJ1-3
size: -
V: TRBV6-6
D: -

CDR3: CASSGSKGLAGVNEQFF
J: TRBJ2-1
size: -
V: TRBV6-2/TRBV6-3
D: TRBD2

CDR3: CASSQAGANYGYTF
J: TRBJ1-2
size: -
V: TRBV3-1/TRBV3-2
D: -

CDR3: CASSLGTERQNYEQYF
J: TRBJ2-7
size: -
V: TRBV7-8
D: -

CDR3: CASSLRDRNPEAFF
J: TRBJ1-1
size: -
V: TRBV7-8
D: TRBD1

CDR3: CASSQYNQETQYF
J: TRBJ2-5
size: once
V: TRBV7-2
D: -

CDR3: CASSSPGTGGDGYTF
J: TRBJ1-2
size: -
V: TRBV28
D: TRBD1

CDR3: CASSRLAGSTDTQYF
J: TRBJ2-3
size: once
V: TRBV7-2
D: TRBD2

CDR3: CASRVGQGGGYTF
J: TRBJ1-2
size: few
V: TRBV28
D: TRBD1

CDR3: CASSPIMMAGTDTQYF
J: TRBJ2-3
size: -
V: TRBV18
D: -